These 12 T cell receptor beta chains came from one sample sequenced in a study of T cell changes during pregnancy in multiple sclerosis. The data were produced by immunoSEQ multiplex PCR, yet TCRdb's version contains in-frame clones alone and is incomplete. The sample holds approximately 89,000 clones, over 90% seen once. Specimen: peripheral blood, collected in the third trimester of pregnancy. The source of these receptors is a female donor with multiple sclerosis, enrolled in a pregnancy study.

The chain couples TRBV30 to TRBJ2-7; no clear D gene. V lost 3 bases, J lost 1 base, and 13 bases lay in between. Germline V gene data show CDR1 as GTSNPN and CDR2 as SVGIG (reference sequence). There are 14 residues in the CDR3. CDR3 amino acids: CAWRGSLTSYEQYF. CDR3 in DNA: TGTGCCTGGAGGGGCAGCCTAACGTCCTACGAGCAGTACTTC.

The chain uses TRBV7-9 and TRBJ2-1; D remains ambiguous. Germline CDR1 SEHNR, CDR2 FQNEAQ (reference sequence). The CDR3 is 12 residues long. V lost 5 bases and J 9 bases, leaving 11 bases between the germline ends. Here the CDR3 DNA reads TGTGCCAGCAGCAAGACTGGTGGTGAGCAGTTCTTC. Protein: CASSKTGGEQFF.

The chain is built from TRBV5-1 and TRBJ2-3, with D possibly TRBD2 on 6 matching bases. The CDR3 is made up of 14 amino acids. The germline V and J ends were trimmed by 0 bases and 1 base, with 6 bases remaining between them. Germline V CDR1 and CDR2: SGHRS, YFSETQ. The CDR3 loop reads CASSLAGGTDTQYF. CDR3 nucleotide sequence: TGCGCCAGCAGCTTGGCGGGGGGCACAGATACGCAGTATTTT.

The rearrangement uses TRBV14 and TRBJ2-3, with TRBD2 identical over 11 bases. V was clipped by 1 base and J by 6 bases; unmatched bases: 9. The germline V gene encodes CDR1 SGHDN and CDR2 FVKESK. CDR3 length: 17 residues. The CDR3 sequence: CASSQGKLAGGSDTQYF. Here the CDR3 DNA reads TGTGCCAGCAGCCAAGGGAAATTAGCGGGGGGGTCGGATACGCAGTATTTT.

The chain uses TRBV7-8 and TRBJ2-1, with 8 nucleotides matching TRBD2. V lost 8 bases, J lost 8 bases, and 17 bases stayed unmatched. Germline-derived CDR1 and CDR2 are SGHVS and FQNEAQ. This CDR3 region has 16 residues. CDR3 nucleotides: TGTGCCAGCTTCCCTACCCTTTCGGGACTAGTGGATGAGCAGTTCTTC. This encodes CASFPTLSGLVDEQFF.

The V and J genes are TRBV12-5 and TRBJ2-2, with TRBD1 matching 9 bases. The V and J ends lost 4 bases and 6 bases, in that order; junction bases with no gene match: 18. CDR3 length equals 19 residues. Germline V gene lookup returns CDR1 LGHNT and CDR2 FRNRAP. The CDR3 DNA reads as TGTGCTAGTGGTTCCGATAGCCTCTCGGACAGGGGACTGGCCGGGGAGCTGTTTTTT. This gives the protein CASGSDSLSDRGLAGELFF. The full variable domain, in which reference TRBV12-5 and TRBJ2-2 provide the parts outside the CDR3, is DARVTQTPRHKVTEMGQEVTMRCQPILGHNTVFWYRQTMMQGLELLAYFRNRAPLDDSGMPKDRFSAEMPDATLATLKIQPSEPRDSAVYFCASGSDSLSDRGLAGELFFGEGSRLTVL.

The V and J genes are TRBV12-5 and TRBJ2-1; 8 nucleotides align to TRBD2. Germline V CDR1 and CDR2: LGHNT, FRNRAP. J lost 5 bases, V lost 6 bases, and 3 bases had no gene match. The CDR3 sequence is 13 residues long. CDR3 region: CASGPGGDNEQFF. The CDR3 DNA is TGTGCTAGTGGGCCGGGAGGGGACAATGAGCAGTTCTTC.

The gene calls are TRBV9 and TRBJ1-4, with TRBD1 identical over 7 bases. V lost 0 bases to trimming and J lost 7 bases; unmatched junction nucleotides: 9. The CDR3 sequence is 16 residues long. Per germline, CDR1 SGDLS and CDR2 YYNGEE. The CDR3 region has the DNA TGTGCCAGCAGCGTAGATGAAGGGGGCGCCGGTGAAAAACTGTTTTTT. Translated: CASSVDEGGAGEKLFF.

The chain employs TRBV7-8 and TRBJ2-1; no clear D gene. Germline CDR1 and CDR2: SGHVS and FQNEAQ. V lost 6 bases to trimming and J lost 10 bases, with 10 bases between them. The CDR3 has 11 residues. DNA of the CDR3: TGTGCCAGCAGTATTCTAGAGGAGCAGTTCTTC. Protein: CASSILEEQFF.

DNA for the CDR3: TGTGCCAGCAGTGACATGGACAGGGGACTTGTAGGCTATGGCTACACCTTC. It is translated as CASSDMDRGLVGYGYTF. This chain connects TRBV6-1 to TRBJ1-2; 9 bases are shared with TRBD1. Per the germline V gene, CDR1 is MNHNS and CDR2 is SASEGT. The CDR3 is made up of 17 amino acids. Germline trimming cut 3 bases from V and 4 bases from J; bases unmatched to any gene: 12.

This clone was picked up one time. This sequence joins TRBV25-1 and TRBJ2-6, with 7 bases aligning to TRBD2. The CDR3 totals 16 residues. Germline CDR1 reads MGHDK; CDR2 reads SYGVNS. V was clipped by 2 bases and J by 0 bases; unmatched bases: 1. The CDR3 sequence is CASSEGRGSGANVLTF. The CDR3, as DNA: TGTGCCAGCAGTGAAGGGAGGGGCTCTGGGGCCAACGTCCTGACTTTC.

This chain connects TRBV7-2 to TRBJ2-7; 10 nucleotides match TRBD2. This CDR3 region has 14 residues. With 5 bases clipped from V and 2 bases from J, the junction kept 3 bases outside the gene matches. CDR1 SGHTA and CDR2 FQGNSA come from the germline V gene. The CDR3, as DNA: TGTGCCAGCAGCCCTAGCGGGAGTACCTACGAGCAGTACTTC. Protein: CASSPSGSTYEQYF.